The T cell receptor beta chain under discussion was sequenced for a study of shared clonotypes between healthy human individuals. In the study overall: CD8 memory received one plate per donor, CD8 naive two, CD4 memory three and CD4 naive three.

Replicate PCRs for sorted subsets used approximately 220 ng DNA; this equaled 25,000 to 30,000 T cell genomes. Clones were read by immunoSEQ multiplex PCR, and TCRdb kept only the in-frame ones, dropping some. The repertoire holds about 820,000 clones, with almost 95% as singletons. As defined, naive CD8 cells were CD45RO-negative and positively selected for CCR7, with terminally differentiated effector memory CD45RA+ cells excluded. The study, taken as a whole, reports: Shared clonotypes across all four donors exceeded non-shared ones in generation probability.

Comments on this clone: Its antigen is still unknown.

Per germline, CDR1 SGDLS and CDR2 YYNGEE. Trimming took 0 bases from V and 4 from J, leaving 13 bases between them. The CDR3 is made up of 16 amino acids. The J gene is TRBJ2-2, the V gene TRBV9; D is ambiguous. The sequenced material came from naive CD8+ T cells sorted from blood. This TCR came from a man aged 25 to 40 in good health. CDR3 residues: CASSVAQGRVTGELFF. The CDR3 nucleotides read TGTGCCAGCAGCGTAGCTCAAGGACGCGTCACCGGGGAGCTGTTTTTT.